This entry lists 9 T cell receptor beta chains sequenced from one sample in a study of cytomegalovirus exposure and HLA in healthy donors. Amplification used 60 Vbeta primers and 13 Jbeta primers. Measured with immunoSEQ multiplex PCR; TCRdb has only the in-frame clones, and not every one. The sample holds over 40,000 clones. Source material: PBMCs. Every receptor here comes from a man aged 25 to 45 in good health and CMV-seronegative.

The gene calls are TRBV30 and TRBJ2-7; no clear D gene. CDR1 is GTSNPN, CDR2 SVGIG, per germline (reference sequence). The V and J ends lost 0 bases and 2 bases respectively, with 17 bases between them. This CDR3 has 16 residues. CDR3 nucleotides: TGTGCCTGGAGTGTACCCGAGACTCAGAGCGCCTACGAGCAGTACTTC. Translation gives CAWSVPETQSAYEQYF.

This rearrangement joins TRBV5-6 to TRBJ1-6; D uncertain. CDR3 length equals 15 residues. Per germline, CDR1 SGHDT and CDR2 YYEEEE. V was shortened by 4 bases and J by 7 bases, with 15 bases between the two germline ends. The DNA of the CDR3 is TGTGCCAGCAGCCTAATCACCGGGTACAATTCACCCCTCCACTTT. This translates into CASSLITGYNSPLHF.

The chain is built from TRBV30 and TRBJ2-1, with TRBD2 matching over 7 bases. The CDR3 is made up of 13 amino acids. After removal of 1 base from V and 5 bases from J, the junction contained 2 bases not matched to a gene. Germline V CDR1 and CDR2: GTSNPN, SVGIG (reference sequence). The CDR3 DNA follows: TGTGCCTGGAGTGGGACTAGTGACAATGAGCAGTTCTTC. Protein: CAWSGTSDNEQFF.

V usage is TRBV5-1 and J usage is TRBJ2-2; 7 bases are shared with TRBD1. With 4 bases clipped from V and 0 bases from J, the junction kept 9 bases outside the gene matches. Germline-derived CDR1 and CDR2 are SGHRS and YFSETQ. The CDR3 covers 17 residues. CDR3 sequence reads: CASSQDRTGSNTGELFF. The CDR3 DNA is TGCGCCAGCAGCCAGGACCGGACAGGCTCGAACACCGGGGAGCTGTTTTTT.

The gene calls are TRBV5-1 and TRBJ1-4; 7 bases fit TRBD1. Germline CDR1 is SGHRS and CDR2 is YFSETQ. The CDR3 sequence is 14 residues long. J was trimmed by 7 bases and V by 4 bases; bases with no gene match: 7. The CDR3 loop reads CASSQQGISEKLFF. The CDR3, as DNA: TGCGCCAGCAGCCAACAGGGGATTAGTGAAAAACTGTTTTTT.

Notes on this clone: Other DNA sequences in the sample encode the same CDR3. This chain uses TRBV19 with TRBJ1-6; the D gene is possibly TRBD1 (6 bases). Between the trimmed V and J ends, which lost 8 bases and 5 bases, there was a span of 10 bases. Germline values: CDR1 LNHDA, CDR2 SQIVND (reference sequence). This CDR3 is built from 13 residues. In nucleotides, the CDR3 is TGTGCCAGTCTAGGGGGGGATAATTCACCCCTCCACTTT. Amino acids: CASLGGDNSPLHF.

The CDR3 region is CASSGGEGATYEQYF. In DNA, the CDR3 is TGTGCCAGCAGCGGGGGCGAGGGGGCTACCTACGAGCAGTACTTC. J is TRBJ2-7 and V is TRBV5-4, with 7 bases matching TRBD1. V lost 4 bases, J lost 2 bases, and 9 bases stayed unmatched. This CDR3 region has 15 residues. Germline V lookup: CDR1 SGHNT, CDR2 YYREEE (reference sequence). The full variable domain, rest sourced from reference TRBV5-4 and TRBJ2-7, is ETGVTQSPTHLIKTRGQQVTLRCSSQSGHNTVSWYQQALGQGPQFIFQYYREEENGRGNFPPRFSGLQFPNYSSELNVNALELDDSALYLCASSGGEGATYEQYFGPGTRLTVT.

The V call is TRBV30, the J call TRBJ1-2, with D possibly TRBD1 on 6 matching bases. From germline, CDR1 is GTSNPN and CDR2 SVGIG (reference sequence). This CDR3 is built from 12 residues. Trimming cost V 5 bases and J 3 bases, with 10 bases left between them. The CDR3 spells CAWFQGHYGYTF. CDR3 DNA: TGTGCCTGGTTTCAGGGGCACTATGGCTACACCTTC.

This chain links TRBV11-3 with TRBJ2-1; 16 bases fit TRBD2. V shed 0 bases, J shed 6 bases, and the junction held 8 bases outside the gene matches. There are 19 residues in the CDR3. The germline gives CDR1 SGHNT, CDR2 YENEEA. Written as DNA, the CDR3 is TGTGCCAGCAGCTTAGAGGGACTAGCGGGAGGGCCGGGTGGCAATGAGCAGTTCTTC. This gives the protein CASSLEGLAGGPGGNEQFF.